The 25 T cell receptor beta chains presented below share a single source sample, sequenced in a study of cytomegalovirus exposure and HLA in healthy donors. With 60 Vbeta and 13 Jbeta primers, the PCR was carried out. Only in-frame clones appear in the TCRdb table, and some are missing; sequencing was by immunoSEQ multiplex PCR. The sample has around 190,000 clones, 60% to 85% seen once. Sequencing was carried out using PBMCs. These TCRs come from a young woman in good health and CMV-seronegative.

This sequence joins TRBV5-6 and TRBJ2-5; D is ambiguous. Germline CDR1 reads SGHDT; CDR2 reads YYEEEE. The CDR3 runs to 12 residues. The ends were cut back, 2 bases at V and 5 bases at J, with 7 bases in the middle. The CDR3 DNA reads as TGTGCCAGCAGCTTTGTGAGTGAGACCCAGTACTTC. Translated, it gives CASSFVSETQYF.

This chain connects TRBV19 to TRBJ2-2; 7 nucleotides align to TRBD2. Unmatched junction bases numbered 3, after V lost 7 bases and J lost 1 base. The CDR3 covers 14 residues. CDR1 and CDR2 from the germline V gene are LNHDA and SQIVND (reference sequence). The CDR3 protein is CASTQRENTGELFF. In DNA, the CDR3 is TGTGCCAGTACCCAGCGGGAGAACACCGGGGAGCTGTTTTTT.

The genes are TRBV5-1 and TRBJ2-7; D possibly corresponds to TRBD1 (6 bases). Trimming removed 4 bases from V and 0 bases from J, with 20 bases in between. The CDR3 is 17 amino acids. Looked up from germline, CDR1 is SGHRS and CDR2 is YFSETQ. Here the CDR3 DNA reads TGCGCCAGCAGCCCCTCGGGAACAGGGCTTAGCTCCTACGAGCAGTACTTC. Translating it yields CASSPSGTGLSSYEQYF.

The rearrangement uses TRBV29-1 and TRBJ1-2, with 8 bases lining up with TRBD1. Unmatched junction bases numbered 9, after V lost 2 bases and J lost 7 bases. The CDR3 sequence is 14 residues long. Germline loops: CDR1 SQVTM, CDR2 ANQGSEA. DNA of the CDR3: TGCAGCGTTGAATTGCTGGCAGGGGGCCCTGGCTACACCTTC. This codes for CSVELLAGGPGYTF.

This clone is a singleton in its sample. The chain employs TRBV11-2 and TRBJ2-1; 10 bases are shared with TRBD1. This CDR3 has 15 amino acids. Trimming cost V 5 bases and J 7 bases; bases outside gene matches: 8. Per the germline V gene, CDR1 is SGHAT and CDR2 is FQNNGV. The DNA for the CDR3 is TGTGCCAGCAGCCCGGGACAGGGGCCCTTTAATGAGCAGTTCTTC. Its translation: CASSPGQGPFNEQFF.

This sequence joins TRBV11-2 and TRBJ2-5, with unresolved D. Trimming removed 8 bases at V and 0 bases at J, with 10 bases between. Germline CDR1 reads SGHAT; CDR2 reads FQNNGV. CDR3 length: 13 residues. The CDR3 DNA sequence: TGTGCCAGCGCCGGCGGATACCAAGAGACCCAGTACTTC. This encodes CASAGGYQETQYF. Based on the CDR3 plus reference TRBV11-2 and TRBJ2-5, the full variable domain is EAGVAQSPRYKIIEKRQSVAFWCNPISGHATLYWYQQILGQGPKLLIQFQNNGVVDDSQLPKDRFSAERLKGVDSTLKIQPAKLEDSAVYLCASAGGYQETQYFGPGTRLLVL.

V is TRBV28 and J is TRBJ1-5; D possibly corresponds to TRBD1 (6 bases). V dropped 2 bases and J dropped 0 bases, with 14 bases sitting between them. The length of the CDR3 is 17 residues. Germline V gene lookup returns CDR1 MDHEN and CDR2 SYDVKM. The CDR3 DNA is TGTGCCAGCAGTTTAGTGGGGACAAGTTATAGCAATCAGCCCCAGCATTTT. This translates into CASSLVGTSYSNQPQHF.

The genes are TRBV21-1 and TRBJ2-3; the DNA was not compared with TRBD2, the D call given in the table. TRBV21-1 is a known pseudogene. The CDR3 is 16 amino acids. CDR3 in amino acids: CASSKVGGGRTDTQYF. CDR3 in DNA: TGTGCCAGCAGCAAAGTGGGCGGGGGCCGCACAGATACGCAGTATTTT.

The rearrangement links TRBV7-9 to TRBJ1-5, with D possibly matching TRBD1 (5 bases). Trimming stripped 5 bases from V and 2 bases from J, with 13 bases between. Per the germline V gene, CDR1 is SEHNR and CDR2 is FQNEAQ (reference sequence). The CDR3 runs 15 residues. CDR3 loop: CASSNTLGGNQPQHF. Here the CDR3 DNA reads TGTGCCAGCAGCAACACTTTAGGGGGCAATCAGCCCCAGCATTTT. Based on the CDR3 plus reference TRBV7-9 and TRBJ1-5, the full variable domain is DTGVSQNPRHKITKRGQNVTFRCDPISEHNRLYWYRQTLGQGPEFLTYFQNEAQLEKSRLLSDRFSAERPKGSFSTLEIQRTEQGDSAMYLCASSNTLGGNQPQHFGDGTRLSIL.

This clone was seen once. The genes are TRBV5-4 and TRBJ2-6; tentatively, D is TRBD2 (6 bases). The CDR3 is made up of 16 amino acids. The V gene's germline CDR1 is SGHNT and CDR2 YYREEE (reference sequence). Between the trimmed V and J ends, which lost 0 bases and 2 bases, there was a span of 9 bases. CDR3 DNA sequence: TGTGCCAGCAGCTTGGCCAGGGAGGCTGGGGCCAACGTCCTGACTTTC. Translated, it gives CASSLAREAGANVLTF. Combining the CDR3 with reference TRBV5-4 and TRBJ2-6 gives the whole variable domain ETGVTQSPTHLIKTRGQQVTLRCSSQSGHNTVSWYQQALGQGPQFIFQYYREEENGRGNFPPRFSGLQFPNYSSELNVNALELDDSALYLCASSLAREAGANVLTFGAGSRLTVL.

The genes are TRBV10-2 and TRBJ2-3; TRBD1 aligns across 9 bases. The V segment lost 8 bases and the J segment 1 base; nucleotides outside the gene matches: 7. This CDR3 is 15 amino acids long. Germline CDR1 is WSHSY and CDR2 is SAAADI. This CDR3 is CASGQGTYRTDTQYF. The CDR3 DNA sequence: TGCGCCAGCGGACAGGGGACGTACCGCACAGATACGCAGTATTTT.

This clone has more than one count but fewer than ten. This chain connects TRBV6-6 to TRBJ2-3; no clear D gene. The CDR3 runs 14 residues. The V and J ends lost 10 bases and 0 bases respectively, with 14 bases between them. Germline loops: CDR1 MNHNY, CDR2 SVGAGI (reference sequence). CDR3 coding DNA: TGTGCCACAAGCAGGATGCTTAGCACAGATACGCAGTATTTT. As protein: CATSRMLSTDTQYF.

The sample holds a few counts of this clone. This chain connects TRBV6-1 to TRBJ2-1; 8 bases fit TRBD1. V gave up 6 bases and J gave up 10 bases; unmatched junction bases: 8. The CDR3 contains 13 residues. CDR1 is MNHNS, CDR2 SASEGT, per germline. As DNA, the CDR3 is TGTGCCAGCAGCTTCGGACAGGGAGGCGAGCAGTTCTTC. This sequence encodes CASSFGQGGEQFF.

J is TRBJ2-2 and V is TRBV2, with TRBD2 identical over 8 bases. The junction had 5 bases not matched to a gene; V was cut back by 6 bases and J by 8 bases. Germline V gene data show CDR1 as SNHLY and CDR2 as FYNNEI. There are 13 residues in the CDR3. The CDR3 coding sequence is TGTGCCAGCAGGCGGACGGGAGGGGGGGAGCTGTTTTTT. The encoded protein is CASRRTGGGELFF.

The CDR3, as DNA: TGTGCCAGCTCATTCTACCGGGACAGGGTATCCGAGCAGTACTTC. Translation gives CASSFYRDRVSEQYF. The rearrangement links TRBV18 to TRBJ2-7; 9 nucleotides match TRBD1. Germline CDR1 is KGHSH and CDR2 is LQKENI. This CDR3 comprises 15 residues. V lost 5 bases to trimming and J lost 6 bases; unmatched junction nucleotides: 11.

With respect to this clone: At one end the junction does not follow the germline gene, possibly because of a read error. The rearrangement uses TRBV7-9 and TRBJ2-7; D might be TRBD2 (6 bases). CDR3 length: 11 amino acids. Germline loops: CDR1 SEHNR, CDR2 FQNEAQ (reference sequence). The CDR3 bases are TGTTCCAGCAGCAGGGACTTGGGGCAGTACTTC. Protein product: CSSSRDLGQYF.

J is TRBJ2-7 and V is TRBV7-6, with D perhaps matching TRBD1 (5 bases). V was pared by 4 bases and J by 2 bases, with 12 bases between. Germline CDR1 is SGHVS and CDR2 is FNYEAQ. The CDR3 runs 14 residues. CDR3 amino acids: CASSSVTAPYEQYF. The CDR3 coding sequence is TGTGCCAGCAGCTCAGTGACAGCGCCCTACGAGCAGTACTTC. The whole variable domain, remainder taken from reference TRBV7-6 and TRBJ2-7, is GAGVSQSPRYKVTKRGQDVALRCDPISGHVSLYWYRQALGQGPEFLTYFNYEAQQDKSGLPNDRFSAERPEGSISTLTIQRTEQRDSAMYRCASSSVTAPYEQYFGPGTRLTVT.

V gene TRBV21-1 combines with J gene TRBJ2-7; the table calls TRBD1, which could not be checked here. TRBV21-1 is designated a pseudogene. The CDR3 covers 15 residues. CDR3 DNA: TGTGCCAGCAGCATCGACGTGGGACATACCTACGAGCAGTACTTC. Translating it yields CASSIDVGHTYEQYF.

CDR3 nucleotide sequence: TGTGCCAGCAGCCTACGACTTGCGGCAACTGAAGCTTTCTTT. Protein sequence: CASSLRLAATEAFF. The rearrangement uses TRBV7-2 and TRBJ1-1; D gene unclear. V lost 5 bases to trimming and J lost 5 bases, with 15 bases between them. In germline, CDR1 is SGHTA, CDR2 FQGNSA. The CDR3 spans 14 residues.

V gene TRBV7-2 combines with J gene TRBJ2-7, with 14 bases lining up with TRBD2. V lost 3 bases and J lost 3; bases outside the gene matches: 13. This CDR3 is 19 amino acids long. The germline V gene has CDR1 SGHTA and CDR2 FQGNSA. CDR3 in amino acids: CASSFIGTSGSLVLYEQYF. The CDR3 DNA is TGTGCCAGCAGCTTCATCGGGACTAGCGGGAGCCTCGTGCTCTACGAGCAGTACTTC.

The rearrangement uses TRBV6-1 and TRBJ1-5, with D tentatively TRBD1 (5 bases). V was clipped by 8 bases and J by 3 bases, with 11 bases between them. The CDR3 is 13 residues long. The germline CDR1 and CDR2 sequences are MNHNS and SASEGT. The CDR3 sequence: CASQQVINQPQHF. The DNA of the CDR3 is TGTGCCAGCCAACAGGTTATCAATCAGCCCCAGCATTTT.

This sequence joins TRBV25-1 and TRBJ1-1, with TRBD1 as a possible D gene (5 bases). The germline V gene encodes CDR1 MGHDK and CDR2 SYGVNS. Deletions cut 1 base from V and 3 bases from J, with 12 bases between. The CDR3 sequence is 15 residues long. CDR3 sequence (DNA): TGTGCCAGCAGTGAATCAGGGCCCGGTCACACTGAAGCTTTCTTT. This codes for CASSESGPGHTEAFF.

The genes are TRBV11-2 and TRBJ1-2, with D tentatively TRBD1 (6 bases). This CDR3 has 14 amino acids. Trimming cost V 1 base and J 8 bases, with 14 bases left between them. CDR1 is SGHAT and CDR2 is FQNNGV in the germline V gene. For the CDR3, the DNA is TGTGCCAGCAGCTTAGCTGGACAGCCTCGGGGCTACACCTTC. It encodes CASSLAGQPRGYTF.

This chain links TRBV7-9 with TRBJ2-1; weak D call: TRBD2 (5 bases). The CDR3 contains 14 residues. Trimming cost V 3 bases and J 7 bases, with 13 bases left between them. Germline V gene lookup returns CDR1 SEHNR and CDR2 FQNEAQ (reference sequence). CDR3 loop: CASSFSASQNEQFF. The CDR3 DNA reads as TGTGCCAGCAGCTTTTCCGCTAGCCAGAATGAGCAGTTCTTC.

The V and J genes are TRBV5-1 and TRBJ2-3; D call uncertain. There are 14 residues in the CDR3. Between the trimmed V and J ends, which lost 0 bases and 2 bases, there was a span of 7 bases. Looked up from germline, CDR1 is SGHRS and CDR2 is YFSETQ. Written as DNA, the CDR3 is TGCGCCAGCAGCTTGGCGAGATACACAGATACGCAGTATTTT. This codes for CASSLARYTDTQYF.